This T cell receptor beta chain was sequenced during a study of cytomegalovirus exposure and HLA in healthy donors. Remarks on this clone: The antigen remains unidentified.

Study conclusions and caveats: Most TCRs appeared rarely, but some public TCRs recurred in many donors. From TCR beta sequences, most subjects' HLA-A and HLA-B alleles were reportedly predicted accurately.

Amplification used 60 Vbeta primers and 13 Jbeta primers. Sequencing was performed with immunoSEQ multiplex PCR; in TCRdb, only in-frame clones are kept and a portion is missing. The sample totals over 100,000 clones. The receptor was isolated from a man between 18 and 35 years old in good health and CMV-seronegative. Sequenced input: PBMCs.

The CDR3 region has the DNA TGTGCCAGCAGCTTGTGGCAGGGATCCTACGAGCAGTACTTC. Translating gives CASSLWQGSYEQYF. This rearrangement joins TRBV5-8 to TRBJ2-7; tentative D call: TRBD1 (5 bases). V was pared by 1 base and J by 1 base, with 9 bases between. The CDR3 covers 14 residues. Germline CDR1 SGHTS, CDR2 YDEGEE.